These T cell receptor beta chains were read from a single sample in a study of cytomegalovirus exposure and HLA in healthy donors. Data came from immunoSEQ multiplex PCR; TCRdb stores just in-frame clones and leaves some out. The sample shows approximately 170,000 clones, approximately 62% of them seen only once. The specimen sequenced was PBMCs. Receptor source: a man aged 45-65 years in good health and CMV-seronegative. The CDR3 runs from the conserved cysteine through the conserved F or W. A D gene is named only where the DNA matches it firmly. Clone size, where shown, is once, few, many, or a class for clones that have expanded.

TRBV27,TRBJ2-1,TRBD1,few,CASSLQGAREQFF,TGTGCCAGCAGTTTACAGGGGGCGCGTGAGCAGTTCTTC
TRBV6-5,TRBJ1-1,NA,few,CASTKDSLNTEAFF,TGTGCCAGCACCAAGGACAGCCTGAACACTGAAGCTTTCTTT
TRBV6-5,TRBJ1-1,NA,NA,CASSSSDRSHNTEAFF,TGTGCCAGCAGTTCCTCGGACAGATCCCATAACACTGAAGCTTTCTTT
TRBV5-1,TRBJ1-2,TRBD1,NA,CASSLAAGGDGYTF,TGCGCCAGCAGCTTGGCCGCAGGGGGCGATGGCTACACCTTC
TRBV4-2,TRBJ1-6,NA,few,CASSQDGGLESPLHF,TGTGCCAGCAGCCAAGATGGGGGGTTGGAGTCACCCCTCCACTTT
TRBV7-2,TRBJ2-4,TRBD2,once,CASSPPAGGINIQYF,TGTGCCAGCAGCCCCCCAGCGGGGGGGATAAACATTCAGTACTTC
TRBV11-2,TRBJ1-1,TRBD1,NA,CASSPRPGQGRTEAFF,TGTGCCAGCAGCCCCAGACCGGGACAGGGGCGCACTGAAGCTTTCTTT
TRBV6-1,TRBJ1-1,NA,NA,CASSSAAGNTEAFF,TGTGCCAGCAGCTCCGCGGCCGGGAACACTGAAGCTTTCTTT
TRBV19,TRBJ1-5,NA,NA,CASSQRGNQPQHF,TGTGCCAGTTCACAGAGGGGCAATCAGCCCCAGCATTTT
TRBV6-6,TRBJ1-5,NA,NA,CASSSDRGGDQPQHF,TGTGCCAGCAGTTCGGACCGCGGAGGTGATCAGCCCCAGCATTTT
TRBV2,TRBJ1-1,NA,NA,CASTPRAGTEAFF,TGTGCCAGCACCCCCCGGGCAGGGACTGAAGCTTTCTTT
TRBV11-2,TRBJ1-1,NA,NA,CASSLGGGSTEAFF,TGTGCCAGCAGCTTGGGGGGGGGTAGCACTGAAGCTTTCTTT
TRBV27,TRBJ2-5,NA,NA,CASSFEGPQTQYF,TGTGCCAGCAGTTTTGAGGGCCCACAAACCCAGTACTTC
TRBV6-1,TRBJ1-1,TRBD1,NA,CASPRDRNTEAFF,TGTGCCAGCCCAAGGGACAGGAACACTGAAGCTTTCTTT
TRBV28,TRBJ1-1,NA,NA,CASSLEHFGTEAFF,TGTGCCAGCAGTTTAGAGCACTTCGGGACTGAAGCTTTCTTT
TRBV28,TRBJ2-2,TRBD2,NA,CASSHGGARTGELFF,TGTGCCAGCTCCCACGGGGGGGCCCGCACCGGGGAGCTGTTTTTT
TRBV27,TRBJ1-1,NA,few,CASSFSDRPNRAFF,TGTGCCAGCAGTTTTTCCGACAGGCCTAATCGAGCTTTCTTT
TRBV6-5,TRBJ2-3,NA,NA,CASSYSRHGTDTQYF,TGTGCCAGCAGTTACTCGCGGCACGGCACAGATACGCAGTATTTT
TRBV7-2,TRBJ2-7,NA,NA,CASSSGGYQQYF,TGTGCCAGCAGCTCTGGGGGGTATCAGCAGTACTTC
TRBV28,TRBJ2-4,NA,once,CASSLTVPPRAADIQYF,TGTGCCAGCAGTCTGACTGTCCCCCCGAGGGCAGCGGACATTCAGTACTTC
TRBV25-1,TRBJ1-5,NA,NA,CASSDPRRPNQPQHF,TGTGCCAGCAGTGACCCTCGCAGGCCTAATCAGCCCCAGCATTTT
TRBV4-1,TRBJ2-1,NA,NA,CASSQDQGNSYNEQFF,TGCGCCAGCAGCCAAGACCAGGGGAACTCCTACAATGAGCAGTTCTTC
TRBV9,TRBJ1-1,TRBD1,once,CASSGTGTGTAEAFF,TGTGCCAGCAGCGGAACCGGGACAGGCACCGCTGAAGCTTTCTTT
TRBV5-1,TRBJ2-5,NA,NA,CASSSRVLETQYF,TGCGCCAGCAGCTCCAGGGTTTTAGAGACCCAGTACTTC
TRBV6-5,TRBJ2-2,TRBD2,NA,CASRERGAGGELFF,TGTGCCAGCAGAGAGCGGGGGGCGGGCGGGGAGCTGTTTTTT
TRBV10-2,TRBJ2-6,TRBD1,NA,CASTDRGTTGANVLTF,TGCGCCAGCACCGACAGGGGGACAACCGGGGCCAACGTCCTGACTTTC
TRBV4-3,TRBJ2-1,NA,NA,CASSQGLAIEQFF,TGCGCCAGCAGCCAAGGGCTAGCGATTGAGCAGTTCTTC
TRBV10-1,TRBJ1-1,NA,NA,CASSDAGEAVNTEAFF,TGCGCCAGCAGTGATGCGGGGGAGGCGGTGAACACTGAAGCTTTCTTT
TRBV4-1,TRBJ2-7,TRBD1,once,CASSQGLQGAGDEQYF,TGCGCCAGCAGCCAAGGGCTACAGGGGGCGGGCGACGAGCAGTACTTC
TRBV4-2,TRBJ2-5,TRBD1,NA,CASSPQGDRDQETQYF,TGTGCCAGCAGCCCCCAAGGGGACAGGGACCAAGAGACCCAGTACTTC
TRBV28,TRBJ2-6,NA,NA,CASSLQGSSGANVLTF,TGTGCCAGCAGTTTGCAGGGAAGCTCTGGGGCCAACGTCCTGACTTTC
TRBV7-7,TRBJ2-2,NA,few,CASSLGPGGNTGELFF,TGTGCCAGCAGCTTAGGGCCAGGAGGGAACACCGGGGAGCTGTTTTTT
TRBV5-4,TRBJ1-2,NA,NA,CASSDGQNYGYTF,TGTGCCAGCAGCGACGGACAGAACTATGGCTACACCTTC
TRBV6-5,TRBJ2-2,TRBD2,NA,CASGTRYTGELFF,TGTGCCAGCGGGACTAGGTACACCGGGGAGCTGTTTTTT
TRBV29-1,TRBJ2-5,TRBD2,NA,CSVERTSGGGGETQYF,TGCAGCGTTGAAAGGACTAGCGGGGGTGGGGGGGAGACCCAGTACTTC
TRBV10-3,TRBJ2-3,TRBD2,NA,CAISPFSGGGADTQYF,TGTGCCATCAGCCCTTTTAGCGGGGGGGGCGCAGATACGCAGTATTTT
TRBV7-2,TRBJ2-1,NA,few,CASSPQAYNEQFF,TGTGCCAGCAGCCCACAAGCCTACAATGAGCAGTTCTTC
TRBV5-1,TRBJ2-7,NA,NA,CASSLGTENYEQYF,TGCGCCAGCAGCTTGGGGACAGAGAACTACGAGCAGTACTTC
TRBV29-1,TRBJ1-6,TRBD1,once,CSIRTGRTLNSPLHF,TGCAGCATCCGGACAGGGAGGACGTTGAATTCACCCCTCCACTTT
TRBV9,TRBJ2-5,NA,NA,CASSMGGAQETQYF,TGTGCCAGCAGCATGGGGGGGGCTCAAGAGACCCAGTACTTC
TRBV5-8,TRBJ1-2,TRBD1,NA,CASSLGTGHYGYTF,TGTGCCAGCAGCTTAGGGACAGGGCATTATGGCTACACCTTC
TRBV2,TRBJ1-1,NA,NA,CASSALGVNTEAFF,TGTGCCAGCAGTGCCCTCGGGGTAAACACTGAAGCTTTCTTT
TRBV7-3,TRBJ2-2,TRBD1,NA,CASSLGTVRNTGELFF,TGTGCCAGCAGCTTAGGGACAGTAAGGAACACCGGGGAGCTGTTTTTT
TRBV5-1,TRBJ1-2,NA,NA,CASSYLDSDYGYTF,TGCGCCAGCAGCTACCTGGACAGTGACTATGGCTACACCTTC
TRBV5-5,TRBJ2-7,TRBD1,NA,CASSFQDRVGEQYF,TGTGCCAGCAGCTTTCAGGACAGGGTGGGAGAGCAGTACTTC
TRBV9,TRBJ1-2,NA,NA,CASSARRGPVGYTF,TGTGCCAGCAGCGCCCGCAGGGGCCCCGTGGGCTACACCTTC